Listed below are T cell receptor beta chains from one sample, sequenced in a study of cytomegalovirus exposure and HLA in healthy donors. Assay: immunoSEQ multiplex PCR; the TCRdb copy retains only in-frame clones and omits some. The sample gives around 85,000 clones, around three quarters of which show up once; around 0.96% is in the top ten. Material: PBMCs. These receptors were taken from a male donor in good health and CMV-seronegative. The CDR3 runs from the conserved cysteine through the conserved F or W. Fields, in order: V gene, D gene, clone size, J gene, CDR3 protein, CDR3 DNA. The D gene is left open where the match is weak. A clone size is listed for some rows: how often the clone was seen (once, few, many), or a class if it is expanded.

TRBV29-1	.	.	TRBJ2-1	CSVCRYNEQFF	TGCAGCGTTTGCAGGTACAATGAGCAGTTCTTC
TRBV27	.	.	TRBJ1-2	CASSLGRLGGYPF	TGTGCCAGCAGTTTAGGGCGCCTGGGTGGCTACCCCTTC
TRBV15	TRBD2	.	TRBJ2-3	CATSFGLAGVPDTQYF	TGTGCCACCAGCTTCGGACTAGCGGGGGTGCCCGATACGCAGTATTTT
TRBV6-1	TRBD1	once	TRBJ1-4	CASRGTGRNEKLFF	TGTGCCAGCAGGGGGACAGGACGGAATGAAAAACTGTTTTTT
TRBV2	.	.	TRBJ1-6	CARSAGPEDPLHF	TGTGCCAGATCGGCAGGGCCCGAGGATCCCCTCCACTTT
TRBV5-5	.	.	TRBJ1-2	CASSLTIGVHYGYTF	TGTGCCAGCAGCTTAACTATCGGGGTGCACTATGGCTACACCTTC
TRBV7-9	.	.	TRBJ1-3	CASSQQVSGNTIYF	TGTGCCAGCAGCCAACAGGTCTCTGGAAACACCATATATTTT
TRBV18	.	few	TRBJ1-2	CASSPNKFGDGYTF	TGTGCCAGCTCACCAAATAAGTTCGGGGATGGCTACACCTTC
TRBV10-3	TRBD1	.	TRBJ2-7	CAISGLGTGGRNEQYF	TGTGCCATCAGTGGATTAGGGACAGGGGGCCGCAACGAGCAGTACTTC
TRBV25-1	.	.	TRBJ2-3	CASSVTRGFPSTDTQYF	TGTGCCAGCAGCGTTACAAGGGGATTTCCTAGCACAGATACGCAGTATTTT
TRBV6-1	.	.	TRBJ2-6	CASSEASFSGANVLTF	TGTGCCAGCAGTGAAGCTTCATTCTCTGGGGCCAACGTCCTGACTTTC
TRBV7-7	.	.	TRBJ2-5	CASSLDLQPQETQYF	TGTGCCAGCAGCTTAGATTTACAGCCCCAAGAGACCCAGTACTTC
TRBV29-1	TRBD2	.	TRBJ2-1	CSSRGLAGWSSYNEQFF	TGCAGCTCCCGGGGACTAGCGGGGTGGAGCTCCTACAATGAGCAGTTCTTC
TRBV2	TRBD2	.	TRBJ2-1	CASSKGTSGSNNEQFF	TGTGCCAGCAGTAAAGGGACTAGCGGGAGTAACAATGAGCAGTTCTTC
TRBV4-1	TRBD2	.	TRBJ2-5	CASSRNGLEQETQYF	TGCGCCAGCAGCCGCAACGGACTAGAGCAAGAGACCCAGTACTTC
TRBV28	.	.	TRBJ2-7	CASSFSGSYEQYF	TGTGCCAGCAGTTTCAGCGGAAGTTACGAGCAGTACTTC
TRBV28	TRBD2	.	TRBJ2-2	CAGGGREPGELFF	TGTGCCGGCGGGGGGAGAGAGCCCGGGGAGCTGTTTTTT
TRBV5-1	.	.	TRBJ2-1	CASSLDRGGYNEQFF	TGCGCCAGCAGCTTGGACAGGGGGGGCTACAATGAGCAGTTCTTC
TRBV5-6	.	few	TRBJ1-5	CASSKDTNQPQHF	TGTGCCAGCAGCAAGGACACTAATCAGCCCCAGCATTTT
TRBV7-2	.	once	TRBJ2-7	CASSSYREQYF	TGTGCCAGCAGCTCCTATCGCGAGCAGTACTTC
TRBV5-1	TRBD2	.	TRBJ2-1	CASSLSRGGASNEQFF	TGCGCCAGCAGCTTGTCGCGCGGGGGGGCAAGTAATGAGCAGTTCTTC
TRBV7-9	.	.	TRBJ1-4	CSSSLQTGIGEKLFF	TGTTCCAGCAGCTTACAGACAGGCATAGGTGAAAAACTGTTTTTT
TRBV29-1	.	.	TRBJ2-3	CSVQRGTDTQYF	TGCAGCGTTCAACGGGGCACAGATACGCAGTATTTT
TRBV29-1	.	.	TRBJ2-3	CSGIRGSLGTDTQYF	TGCAGCGGGATTCGGGGGTCTCTTGGCACAGATACGCAGTATTTT
TRBV30	.	.	TRBJ2-2	CAWSVLRQGGELFF	TGTGCCTGGAGTGTACTAAGGCAGGGCGGGGAGCTGTTTTTT
TRBV2	TRBD2	.	TRBJ2-1	CASSLTSGRQDEQFF	TGTGCCAGCAGTTTAACTAGCGGGAGGCAGGATGAGCAGTTCTTC
TRBV6-4	.	.	TRBJ2-3	CASSDSPGSIDTQYF	TGTGCCAGCAGTGATTCTCCCGGGAGTATAGATACGCAGTATTTT
TRBV4-2	TRBD2	.	TRBJ2-7	CASSQGLAGDYEQYF	TGTGCCAGCAGCCAAGGGCTAGCGGGAGACTACGAGCAGTACTTC
TRBV29-1	TRBD2	few	TRBJ2-7	CSVDGGGSYEQYF	TGCAGCGTTGATGGCGGGGGCTCCTACGAGCAGTACTTC
TRBV28	.	once	TRBJ1-5	CASSTIEGVQPQHF	TGTGCCAGCAGTACCATCGAGGGAGTTCAGCCCCAGCATTTT
TRBV5-1	.	few	TRBJ2-7	CASSLAFGTNYEQYF	TGCGCCAGCAGCTTGGCGTTTGGGACAAACTACGAGCAGTACTTC
TRBV9	TRBD2	once	TRBJ2-3	CASSVGSSISGLEADTQYF	TGTGCCAGCAGCGTAGGGTCCTCAATATCTGGACTAGAGGCTGATACGCAGTATTTT
TRBV2	TRBD1	.	TRBJ1-4	CASRVGDRGEKLFF	TGTGCCAGCAGGGTAGGAGACAGGGGTGAAAAACTGTTTTTT
TRBV6-5	.	.	TRBJ2-1	CASSSRVNEQFF	TGTGCCAGCAGTTCGCGGGTGAATGAGCAGTTCTTC
TRBV9	TRBD1	few	TRBJ2-7	CASSPQGQASYEQYF	TGTGCCAGCAGCCCACAGGGACAGGCCTCCTACGAGCAGTACTTC
TRBV6-1	.	.	TRBJ1-6	CASIETRLENSPLHF	TGTGCCAGCATCGAAACCCGGCTGGAGAATTCACCCCTCCACTTT
TRBV4-2	TRBD2	.	TRBJ2-3	CASSRERLAGTDTQYF	TGTGCCAGCAGCCGAGAGCGACTAGCGGGCACAGATACGCAGTATTTT
TRBV11-2	.	once	TRBJ2-2	CASSWGGRNTGELFF	TGTGCCAGCAGCTGGGGCGGCCGGAACACCGGGGAGCTGTTTTTT
TRBV5-1	TRBD2	.	TRBJ2-7	CASSQRTSGSYEQYF	TGCGCCAGCAGCCAACGGACTAGCGGGAGCTACGAGCAGTACTTC
TRBV25-1	.	.	TRBJ1-4	CASSEYGGFNEKLFF	TGTGCCAGCAGTGAATATGGAGGGTTTAATGAAAAACTGTTTTTT
TRBV5-8	TRBD1	.	TRBJ1-2	CASSRQGTEGYTF	TGTGCCAGCAGCCGACAGGGGACGGAGGGCTACACCTTC
TRBV27	.	.	TRBJ1-2	CASTLLPHRDHGYTF	TGTGCCAGCACCTTGCTGCCTCACAGGGATCACGGCTACACCTTC
TRBV30	TRBD1	.	TRBJ2-7	CAWSQDRGAHEQYF	TGTGCCTGGAGTCAAGACAGGGGGGCGCACGAGCAGTACTTC
TRBV29-1	.	few	TRBJ2-7	CSVTDRSSYEQYF	TGCAGCGTTACCGACAGGAGCTCCTACGAGCAGTACTTC
TRBV7-2	.	.	TRBJ1-4	CASSLGQTEKLFF	TGTGCCAGCAGCTTGGGGCAAACTGAAAAACTGTTTTTT
TRBV28	.	.	TRBJ2-7	CASSSIDRHTYEQYF	TGTGCCAGCAGTTCGATTGACAGACACACCTACGAGCAGTACTTC
TRBV14	.	.	TRBJ2-2	CASSPQVFSGELFF	TGTGCCAGCAGCCCACAGGTTTTCAGCGGGGAGCTGTTTTTT
TRBV10-2	TRBD2	.	TRBJ2-2	CASRDGGVNTGELFF	TGCGCCAGTAGAGACGGGGGGGTCAACACCGGGGAGCTGTTTTTT
TRBV7-9	TRBD1	.	TRBJ2-3	CASSPQGSEHDTQYF	TGTGCCAGCAGCCCACAGGGGAGTGAGCATGATACGCAGTATTTT
TRBV19	.	.	TRBJ1-5	CASSILDFSNQPQHF	TGTGCCAGTAGTATCCTGGACTTTAGCAATCAGCCCCAGCATTTT
TRBV13	.	few	TRBJ1-1	CASSLGPMNTEAFF	TGTGCCAGCAGCTTAGGACCTATGAACACTGAAGCTTTCTTT
TRBV5-1	TRBD2	.	TRBJ2-5	CASSSGGETQYF	TGCGCCAGCAGCTCGGGGGGGGAGACCCAGTACTTC
TRBV5-1	TRBD2	.	TRBJ2-7	CASSTGLAGYEQYF	TGCGCCAGCAGCACGGGACTAGCGGGATACGAGCAGTACTTC
TRBV5-6	.	.	TRBJ1-4	CASSWERGEKLFF	TGTGCCAGCAGCTGGGAACGGGGTGAAAAACTGTTTTTT
TRBV4-3	TRBD2	few	TRBJ2-1	CASSQEISGGIYNEQFF	TGCGCCAGCAGCCAAGAGATTAGCGGGGGCATCTACAATGAGCAGTTCTTC
TRBV19	TRBD2	.	TRBJ2-7	CASSIMAGGFYEQYF	TGTGCCAGTAGTATTATGGCGGGAGGGTTCTACGAGCAGTACTTC
TRBV7-9	TRBD1	.	TRBJ2-5	CASSLAGQGALRETQYF	TGTGCCAGCAGCTTAGCGGGACAGGGGGCTCTTCGAGAGACCCAGTACTTC
TRBV18	.	.	TRBJ2-5	CASSPNLQETQYF	TGTGCCAGCTCACCCAACCTACAAGAGACCCAGTACTTC
TRBV6-5	.	.	TRBJ2-3	CASSYSYGDTQYF	TGTGCCAGCAGTTACTCCTACGGAGATACGCAGTATTTT